This TCR beta chain was sequenced in a study of graft-versus-host responses after intestinal transplantation. In the study overall: Recipients were given multivisceral, liver-intestinal, or isolated intestinal transplants. Tacrolimus plus steroids were given to all recipients for roughly 3 years, preceded by anti-thymocyte globulin induction.

Study-wide results and limits: GvH clone levels peaked in circulation, and this peak was associated with early post-transplant HvG declines. Present in recipient marrow, GvH clones included some that appeared first in ileum or blood.

Germline V CDR1 and CDR2: MNHEY, SVGAGI. The CDR3 is 15 residues long. V lost 5 bases to trimming and J lost 5 bases; unmatched junction nucleotides: 8. The method was immunoSEQ multiplex PCR; TCRdb's version includes in-frame clones alone and lacks a portion of them. The repertoire holds roughly 1,900 clones, with less than 90% as singletons. Points on this clone: Its antigen is as yet unknown. This specimen includes other DNA sequences encoding the same CDR3.

Graft samples were processed, releasing intraepithelial and lamina propria lymphocytes. The chain is built from TRBV6-5 and TRBJ2-1; the match to TRBD2 covers 8 bases. The receptor's source is a human patient who received an intestinal transplant, so some T cells may come from the graft donor. The specimen was ileum tissue, collected around 61 days after intestinal transplant. The CDR3 nucleotides read TGTGCCAGCAGTCCGAGCGGGGGCCCCAACAATGAGCAGTTCTTC. This encodes CASSPSGGPNNEQFF.